This TCR beta chain was sequenced for a study of blood T cell repertoires in COVID-19. Overall study: Samples of COVID-19 (acute and convalescent) were obtained from the United States, Italy and Spain.

This clone was seen a single time. Assay used: immunoSEQ multiplex PCR; TCRdb lists only in-frame clones, some missing. The sample contains 200,000 to 250,000 clones, approximately 86% of which appear only once. The receptor was isolated from a woman aged 40 to 49 with acute COVID-19. Material: PBMCs or T cells enriched from blood (not recorded which).

The CDR3 region has the DNA TGTGCCAGCAGTTCCCTTGGCGGGAGGTCAGATACGCAGTATTTT. Its protein product is CASSSLGGRSDTQYF. This sequence joins TRBV27 and TRBJ2-3; 8 nucleotides align to TRBD2. This CDR3 is built from 15 residues. V lost 4 bases and J lost 4; bases outside the gene matches: 7. CDR1 and CDR2 (germline): MNHEY, SMNVEV (reference sequence).